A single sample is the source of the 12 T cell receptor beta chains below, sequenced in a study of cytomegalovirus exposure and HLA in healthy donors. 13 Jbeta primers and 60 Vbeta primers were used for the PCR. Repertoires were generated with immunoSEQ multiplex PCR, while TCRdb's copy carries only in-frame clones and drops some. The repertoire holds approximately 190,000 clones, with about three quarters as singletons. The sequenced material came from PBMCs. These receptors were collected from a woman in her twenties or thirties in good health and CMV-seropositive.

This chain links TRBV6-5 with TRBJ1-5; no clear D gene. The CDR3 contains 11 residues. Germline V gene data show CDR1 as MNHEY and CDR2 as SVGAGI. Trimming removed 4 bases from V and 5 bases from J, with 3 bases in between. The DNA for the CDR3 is TGTGCCAGCAGTTTCGATCAGCCCCAGCATTTT. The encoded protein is CASSFDQPQHF.

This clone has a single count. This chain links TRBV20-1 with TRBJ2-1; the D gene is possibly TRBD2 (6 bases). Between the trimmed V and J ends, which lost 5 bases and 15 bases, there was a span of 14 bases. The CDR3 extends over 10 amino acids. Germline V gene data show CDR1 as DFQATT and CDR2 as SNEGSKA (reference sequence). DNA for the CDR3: TGCAGTGCTGGCAGGGAGGTCGGGTTCTTC. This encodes CSAGREVGFF.

The CDR3 spells CASSYPGGTEAFF. In DNA, the CDR3 is TGTGCCAGCAGCTACCCGGGAGGGACTGAAGCTTTCTTT. The chain carries TRBV11-2 and TRBJ1-1, with D unclear. In germline, CDR1 is SGHAT, CDR2 FQNNGV. There are 13 residues in the CDR3. V was shortened by 4 bases and J by 5 bases, with 11 bases between the two germline ends.

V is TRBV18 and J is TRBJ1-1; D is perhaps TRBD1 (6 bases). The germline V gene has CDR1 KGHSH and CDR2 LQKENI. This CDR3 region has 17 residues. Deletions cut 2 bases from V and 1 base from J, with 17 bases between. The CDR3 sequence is CASSPAGGSGRNTEAFF. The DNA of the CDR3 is TGTGCCAGCTCACCAGCGGGGGGCTCCGGCCGGAACACTGAAGCTTTCTTT.

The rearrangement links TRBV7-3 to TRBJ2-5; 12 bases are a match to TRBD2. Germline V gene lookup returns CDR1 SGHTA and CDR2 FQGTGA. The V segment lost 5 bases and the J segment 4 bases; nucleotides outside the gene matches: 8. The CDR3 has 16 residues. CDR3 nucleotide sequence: TGTGCCAGCAGCCAGGGAGGACTAGCGGGGATAGAGACCCAGTACTTC. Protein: CASSQGGLAGIETQYF.

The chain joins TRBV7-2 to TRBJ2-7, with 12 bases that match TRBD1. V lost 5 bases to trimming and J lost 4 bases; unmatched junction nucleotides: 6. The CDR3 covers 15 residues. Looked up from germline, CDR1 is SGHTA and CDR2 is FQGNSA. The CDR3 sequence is CASSTGQGAWYEQYF. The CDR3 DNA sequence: TGTGCCAGCAGCACGGGACAGGGGGCTTGGTACGAGCAGTACTTC.

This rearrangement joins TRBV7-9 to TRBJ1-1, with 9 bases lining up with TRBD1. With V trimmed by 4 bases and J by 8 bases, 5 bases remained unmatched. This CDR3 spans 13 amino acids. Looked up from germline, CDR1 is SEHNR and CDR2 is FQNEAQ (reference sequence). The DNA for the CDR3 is TGTGCCAGCAGCTCGGAACAGGGGGCCGAAGCTTTCTTT. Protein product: CASSSEQGAEAFF.

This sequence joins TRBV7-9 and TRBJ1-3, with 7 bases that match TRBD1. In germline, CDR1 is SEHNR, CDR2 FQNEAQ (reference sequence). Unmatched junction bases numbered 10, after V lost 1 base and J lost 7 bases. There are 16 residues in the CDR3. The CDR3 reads CASSLVSGQVGNTIYF. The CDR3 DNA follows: TGTGCCAGCAGCTTAGTATCCGGACAGGTCGGGAACACCATATATTTT.

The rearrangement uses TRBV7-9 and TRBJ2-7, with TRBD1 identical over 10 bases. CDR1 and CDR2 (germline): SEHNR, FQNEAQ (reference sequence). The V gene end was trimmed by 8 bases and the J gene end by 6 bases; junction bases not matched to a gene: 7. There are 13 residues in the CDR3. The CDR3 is CASLDRGYPEQYF. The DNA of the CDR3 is TGTGCCAGCCTGGACAGGGGGTATCCCGAGCAGTACTTC.

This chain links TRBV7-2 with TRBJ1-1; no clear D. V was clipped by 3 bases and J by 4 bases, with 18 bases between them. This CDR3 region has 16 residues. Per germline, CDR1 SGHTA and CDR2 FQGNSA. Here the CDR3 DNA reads TGTGCCAGCAGCTTTTGTGTCGGGGTAGTCTGCACTGAAGCTTTCTTT. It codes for CASSFCVGVVCTEAFF.

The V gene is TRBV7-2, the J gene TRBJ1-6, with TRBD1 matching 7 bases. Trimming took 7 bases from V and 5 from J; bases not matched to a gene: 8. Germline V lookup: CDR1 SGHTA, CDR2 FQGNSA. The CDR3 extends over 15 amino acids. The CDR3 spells CASTVTGTDNSPLHF. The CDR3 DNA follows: TGTGCCAGCACCGTTACCGGGACAGATAATTCACCCCTCCACTTT. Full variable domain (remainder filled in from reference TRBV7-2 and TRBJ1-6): GAGVSQSPSNKVTEKGKDVELRCDPISGHTALYWYRQSLGQGLEFLIYFQGNSAPDKSGLPSDRFSAERTGGSVSTLTIQRTQQEDSAVYLCASTVTGTDNSPLHFGNGTRLTVT.

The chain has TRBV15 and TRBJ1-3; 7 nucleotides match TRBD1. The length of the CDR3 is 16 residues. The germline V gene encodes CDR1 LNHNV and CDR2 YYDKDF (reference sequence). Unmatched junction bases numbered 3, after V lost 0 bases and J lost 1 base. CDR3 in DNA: TGTGCCACCAGCAGAGACAGGGGGGCGTCTGGAAACACCATATATTTT. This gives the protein CATSRDRGASGNTIYF.